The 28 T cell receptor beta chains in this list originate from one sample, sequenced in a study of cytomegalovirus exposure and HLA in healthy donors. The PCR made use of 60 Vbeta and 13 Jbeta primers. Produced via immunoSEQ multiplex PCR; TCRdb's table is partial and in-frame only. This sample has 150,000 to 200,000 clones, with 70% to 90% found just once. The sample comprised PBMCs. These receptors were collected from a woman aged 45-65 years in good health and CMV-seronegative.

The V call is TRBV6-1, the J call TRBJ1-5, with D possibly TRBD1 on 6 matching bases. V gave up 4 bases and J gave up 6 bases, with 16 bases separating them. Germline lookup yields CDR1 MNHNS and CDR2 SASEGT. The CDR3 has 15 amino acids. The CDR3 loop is CASSGGSGVGQPQHF. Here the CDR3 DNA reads TGTGCCAGCAGTGGAGGGTCAGGGGTCGGTCAGCCCCAGCATTTT.

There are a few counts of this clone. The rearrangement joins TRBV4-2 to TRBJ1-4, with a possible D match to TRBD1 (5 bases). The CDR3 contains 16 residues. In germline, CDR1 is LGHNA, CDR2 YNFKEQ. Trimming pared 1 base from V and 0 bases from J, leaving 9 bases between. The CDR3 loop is CASSQARGATNEKLFF. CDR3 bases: TGTGCCAGCAGCCAAGCGCGGGGGGCAACTAATGAAAAACTGTTTTTT.

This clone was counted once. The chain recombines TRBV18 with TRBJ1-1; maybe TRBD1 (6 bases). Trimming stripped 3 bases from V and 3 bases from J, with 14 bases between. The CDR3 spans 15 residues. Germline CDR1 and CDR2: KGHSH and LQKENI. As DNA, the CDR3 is TGTGCCAGCTCACCGTCGGCAGGGGTATACACTGAAGCTTTCTTT. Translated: CASSPSAGVYTEAFF.

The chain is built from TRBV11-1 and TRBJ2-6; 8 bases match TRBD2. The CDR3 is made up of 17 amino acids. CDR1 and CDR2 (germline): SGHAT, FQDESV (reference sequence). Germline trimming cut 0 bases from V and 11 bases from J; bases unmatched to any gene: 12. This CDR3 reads CASSLARGDPREYVLTF. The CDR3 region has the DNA TGTGCCAGCAGCTTAGCGCGGGGGGACCCACGTGAATACGTCCTGACTTTC.

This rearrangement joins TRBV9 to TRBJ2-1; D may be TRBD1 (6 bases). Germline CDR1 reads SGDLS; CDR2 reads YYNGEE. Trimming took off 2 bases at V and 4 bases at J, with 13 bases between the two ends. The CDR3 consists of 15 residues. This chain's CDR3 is CASSVVPDSYNEQFF. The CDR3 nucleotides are TGTGCCAGCAGCGTTGTCCCGGACAGTTACAATGAGCAGTTCTTC.

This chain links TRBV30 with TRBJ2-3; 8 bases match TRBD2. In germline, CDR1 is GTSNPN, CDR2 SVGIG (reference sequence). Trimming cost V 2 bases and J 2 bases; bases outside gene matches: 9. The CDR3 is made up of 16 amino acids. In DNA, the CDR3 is TGTGCCTGGAGTAGTGGAGTAGCGGGACTCACAGATACGCAGTATTTT. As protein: CAWSSGVAGLTDTQYF.

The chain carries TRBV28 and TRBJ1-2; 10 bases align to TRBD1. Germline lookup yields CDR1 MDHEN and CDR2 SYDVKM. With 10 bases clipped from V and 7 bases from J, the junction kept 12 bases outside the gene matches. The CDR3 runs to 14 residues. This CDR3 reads CANRLTGGAGGYTF. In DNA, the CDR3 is TGTGCCAACAGACTGACAGGGGGCGCTGGTGGCTACACCTTC.

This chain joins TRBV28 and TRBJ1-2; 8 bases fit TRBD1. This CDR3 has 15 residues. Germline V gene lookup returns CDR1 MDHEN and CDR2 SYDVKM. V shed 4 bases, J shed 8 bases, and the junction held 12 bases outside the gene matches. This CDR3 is CASSSGIGQGCGYTF. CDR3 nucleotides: TGTGCCAGCAGTTCCGGAATTGGACAGGGCTGCGGCTACACCTTC.

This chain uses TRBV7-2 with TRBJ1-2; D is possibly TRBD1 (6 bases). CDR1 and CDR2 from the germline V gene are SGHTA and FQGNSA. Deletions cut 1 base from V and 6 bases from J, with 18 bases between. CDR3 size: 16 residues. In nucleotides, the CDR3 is TGTGCCAGCAGCTTAGGACTACCACGACAGGCTCATGGCTACACCTTC. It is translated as CASSLGLPRQAHGYTF.

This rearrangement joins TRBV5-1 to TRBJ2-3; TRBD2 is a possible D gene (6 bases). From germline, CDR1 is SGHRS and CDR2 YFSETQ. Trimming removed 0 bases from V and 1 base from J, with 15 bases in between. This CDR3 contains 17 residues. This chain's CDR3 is CASSLAGGERGTDTQYF. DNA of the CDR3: TGCGCCAGCAGCTTGGCCGGAGGGGAGAGGGGCACAGATACGCAGTATTTT.

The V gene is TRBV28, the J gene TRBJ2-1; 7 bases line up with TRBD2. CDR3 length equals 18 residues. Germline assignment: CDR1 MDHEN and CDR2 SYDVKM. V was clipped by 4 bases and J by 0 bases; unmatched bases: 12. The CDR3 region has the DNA TGTGCCAGCAGTTCTCCTTCATCAGCGGGGAGCTCCTACAATGAGCAGTTCTTC. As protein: CASSSPSSAGSSYNEQFF.

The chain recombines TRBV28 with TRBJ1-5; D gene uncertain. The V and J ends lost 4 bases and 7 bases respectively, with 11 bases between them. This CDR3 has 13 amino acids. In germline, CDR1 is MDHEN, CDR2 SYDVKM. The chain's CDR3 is CASSSDRLQPQHF. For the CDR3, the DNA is TGTGCCAGCAGTTCGGACCGACTACAGCCCCAGCATTTT.

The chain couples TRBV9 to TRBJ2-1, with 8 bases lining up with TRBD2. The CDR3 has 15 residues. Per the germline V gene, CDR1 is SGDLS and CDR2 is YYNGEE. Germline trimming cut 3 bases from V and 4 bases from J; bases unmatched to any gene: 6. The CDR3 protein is CASSAAGEVYNEQFF. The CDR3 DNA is TGTGCCAGCAGCGCAGCGGGAGAGGTATACAATGAGCAGTTCTTC.

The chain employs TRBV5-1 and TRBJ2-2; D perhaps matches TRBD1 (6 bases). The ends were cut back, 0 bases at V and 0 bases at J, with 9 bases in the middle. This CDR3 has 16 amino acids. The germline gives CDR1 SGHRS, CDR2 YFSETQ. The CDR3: CASSLVTGANTGELFF. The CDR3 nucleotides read TGCGCCAGCAGCTTGGTGACAGGCGCGAACACCGGGGAGCTGTTTTTT.

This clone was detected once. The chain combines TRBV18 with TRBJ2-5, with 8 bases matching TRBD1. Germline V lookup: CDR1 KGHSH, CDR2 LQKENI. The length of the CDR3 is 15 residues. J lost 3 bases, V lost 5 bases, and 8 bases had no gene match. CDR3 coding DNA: TGTGCCAGCTCATTACGACAGGGGCGGGAAGAGACCCAGTACTTC. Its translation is CASSLRQGREETQYF. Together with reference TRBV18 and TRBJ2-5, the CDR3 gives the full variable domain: NAGVMQNPRHLVRRRGQEARLRCSPMKGHSHVYWYRQLPEEGLKFMVYLQKENIIDESGMPKERFSAEFPKEGPSILRIQQVVRGDSAAYFCASSLRQGREETQYFGPGTRLLVL.

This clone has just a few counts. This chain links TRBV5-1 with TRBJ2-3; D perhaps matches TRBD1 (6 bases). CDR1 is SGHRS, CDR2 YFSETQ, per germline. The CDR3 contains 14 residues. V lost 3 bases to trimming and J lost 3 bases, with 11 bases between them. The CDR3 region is CASSSSGTTDTQYF. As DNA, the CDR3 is TGCGCCAGCAGCTCCTCGGGGACAACAGATACGCAGTATTTT. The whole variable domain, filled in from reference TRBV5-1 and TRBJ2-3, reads KAGVTQTPRYLIKTRGQQVTLSCSPISGHRSVSWYQQTPGQGLQFLFEYFSETQRNKGNFPGRFSGRQFSNSRSEMNVSTLELGDSALYLCASSSSGTTDTQYFGPGTRLTVL.

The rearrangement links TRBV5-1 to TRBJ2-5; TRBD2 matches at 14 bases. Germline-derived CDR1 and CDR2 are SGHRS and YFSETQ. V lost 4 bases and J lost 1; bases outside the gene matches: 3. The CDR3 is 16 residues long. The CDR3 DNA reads TGCGCCAGCAGCCCCGGACTAGCGGGAGGCCAAGAGACCCAGTACTTC. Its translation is CASSPGLAGGQETQYF. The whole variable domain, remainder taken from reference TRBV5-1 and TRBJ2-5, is KAGVTQTPRYLIKTRGQQVTLSCSPISGHRSVSWYQQTPGQGLQFLFEYFSETQRNKGNFPGRFSGRQFSNSRSEMNVSTLELGDSALYLCASSPGLAGGQETQYFGPGTRLLVL.

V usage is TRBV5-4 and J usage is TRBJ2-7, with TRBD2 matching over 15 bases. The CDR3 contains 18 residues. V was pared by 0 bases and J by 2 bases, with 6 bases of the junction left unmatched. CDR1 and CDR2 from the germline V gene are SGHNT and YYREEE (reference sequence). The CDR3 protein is CASSLGRRTSGRAYEQYF. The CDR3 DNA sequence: TGTGCCAGCAGCTTGGGGCGTCGGACTAGCGGGAGGGCCTACGAGCAGTACTTC.

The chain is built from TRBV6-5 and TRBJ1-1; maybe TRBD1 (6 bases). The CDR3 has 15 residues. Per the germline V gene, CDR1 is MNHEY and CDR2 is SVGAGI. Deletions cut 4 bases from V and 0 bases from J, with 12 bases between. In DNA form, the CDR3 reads TGTGCCAGCAGTTCTTTGGACAGAATGAACACTGAAGCTTTCTTT. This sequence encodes CASSSLDRMNTEAFF.

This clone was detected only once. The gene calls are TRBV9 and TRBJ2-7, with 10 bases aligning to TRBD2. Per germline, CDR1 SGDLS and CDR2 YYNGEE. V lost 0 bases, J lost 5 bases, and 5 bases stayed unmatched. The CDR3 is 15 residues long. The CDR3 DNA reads TGTGCCAGCAGCGTAGGGGGACTAGCGTCCCACGAGCAGTACTTC. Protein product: CASSVGGLASHEQYF.

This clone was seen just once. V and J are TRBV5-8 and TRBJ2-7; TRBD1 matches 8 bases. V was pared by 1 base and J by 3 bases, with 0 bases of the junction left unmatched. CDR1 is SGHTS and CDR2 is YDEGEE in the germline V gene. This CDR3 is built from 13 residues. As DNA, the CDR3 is TGTGCCAGCAGCTTGACAGGGGGCTACGAGCAGTACTTC. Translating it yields CASSLTGGYEQYF.

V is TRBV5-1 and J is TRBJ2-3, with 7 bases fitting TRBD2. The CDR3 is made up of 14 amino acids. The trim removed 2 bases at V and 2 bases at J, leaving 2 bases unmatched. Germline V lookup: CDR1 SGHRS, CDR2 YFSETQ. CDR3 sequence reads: CASSFGTTTDTQYF. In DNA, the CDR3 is TGCGCCAGCAGCTTCGGGACTACCACAGATACGCAGTATTTT.

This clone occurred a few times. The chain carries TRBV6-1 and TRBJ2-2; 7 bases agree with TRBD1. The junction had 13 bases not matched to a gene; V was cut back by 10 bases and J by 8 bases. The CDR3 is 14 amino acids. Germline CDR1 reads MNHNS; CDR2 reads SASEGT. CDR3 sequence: CATHRDSFKGELFF. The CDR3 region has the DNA TGTGCCACCCACCGGGACAGTTTTAAGGGGGAGCTGTTTTTT.

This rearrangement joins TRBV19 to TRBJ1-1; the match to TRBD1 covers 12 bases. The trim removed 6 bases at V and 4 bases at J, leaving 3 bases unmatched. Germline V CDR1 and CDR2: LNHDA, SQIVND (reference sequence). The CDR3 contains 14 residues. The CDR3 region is CASRGQGAGTEAFF. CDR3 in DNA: TGTGCCAGTAGGGGACAGGGGGCAGGCACTGAAGCTTTCTTT.

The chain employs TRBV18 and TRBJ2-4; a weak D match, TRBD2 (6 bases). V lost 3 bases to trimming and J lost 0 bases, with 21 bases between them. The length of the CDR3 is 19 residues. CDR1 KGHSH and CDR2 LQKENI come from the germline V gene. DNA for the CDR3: TGTGCCAGCTCACCTAGGGCGCTAGGCGGGACGCTAGCCAAAAACATTCAGTACTTC. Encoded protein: CASSPRALGGTLAKNIQYF.

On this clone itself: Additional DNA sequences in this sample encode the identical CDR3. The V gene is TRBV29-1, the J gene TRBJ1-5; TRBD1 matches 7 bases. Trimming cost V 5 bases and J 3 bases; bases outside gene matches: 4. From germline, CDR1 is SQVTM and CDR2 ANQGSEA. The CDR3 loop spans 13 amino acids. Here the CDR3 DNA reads TGCAGCGTTTCCGACAGGGTCAATCAGCCCCAGCATTTT. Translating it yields CSVSDRVNQPQHF.

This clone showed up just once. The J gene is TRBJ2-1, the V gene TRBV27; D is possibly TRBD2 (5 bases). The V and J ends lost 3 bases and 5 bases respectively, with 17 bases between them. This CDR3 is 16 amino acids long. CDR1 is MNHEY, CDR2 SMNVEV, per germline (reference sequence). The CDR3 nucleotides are TGTGCCAGCAGTTTTCGTCGCGGGTTGTGGGACAATGAGCAGTTCTTC. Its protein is CASSFRRGLWDNEQFF.

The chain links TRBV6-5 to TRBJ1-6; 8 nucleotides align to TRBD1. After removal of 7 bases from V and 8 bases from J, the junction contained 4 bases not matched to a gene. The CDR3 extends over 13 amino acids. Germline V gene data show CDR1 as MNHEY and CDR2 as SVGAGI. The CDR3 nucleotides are TGTGCCAGCAACGACAGGGGTGATTCACCCCTCCACTTT. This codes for CASNDRGDSPLHF.